This TCR beta chain is from a study of identical twins. The germline V gene has CDR1 SGHTA and CDR2 FQGNSA. The V and J ends lost 8 bases and 7 bases, in that order; junction bases with no gene match: 4. This CDR3 is built from 13 residues. This clonotype was observed a handful of times. Its cognate antigen is unknown. Study outcomes and limitations: Modelling approaches yielded underestimates of out-of-frame TCR alpha sharing between monozygotic twins.

A universal primer site was created by template switching, with the cDNA bearing unique molecular identifiers. From the 5' RACE reads, TCRdb called clonotypes with MiXCR, one entry per CDR3 protein. The repertoire holds about 520,000 distinct CDR3 sequences, with about 20% as singletons. These data were also filed under a second study, of T cells expressing NK-cell markers. That study adds: It was sorted CD3+CD56+NKG2C+, CD3+CD56+NKG2C- and CD3+CD56-NKG2C+ T cells that supplied the TCR beta repertoires. The HCMV specificity of the expanded NKG2C+ T cell clones stayed unresolved.

The receptor was isolated from a young woman in good health. V usage is TRBV7-2 and J usage is TRBJ2-1, with TRBD2 matching 11 bases. Sample: CD4+ T cells sorted from blood. As DNA, the CDR3 is TGTGCCAGCTTAGCGGGGGGGTGGAATGAGCAGTTCTTC. Its protein is CASLAGGWNEQFF. Full variable domain (rest looked up from reference TRBV7-2 and TRBJ2-1): GAGVSQSPSNKVTEKGKDVELRCDPISGHTALYWYRQSLGQGLEFLIYFQGNSAPDKSGLPSDRFSAERTGGSVSTLTIQRTQQEDSAVYLCASLAGGWNEQFFGPGTRLTVL.